This T cell receptor beta chain comes out of a study of vaccination and CD4 T cells after COVID-19. A word on this clonotype: The antigen remains undetermined.

Cultured CD4+ T-cell DNA underwent Oncomine TCR Beta short-read sequencing. TCRdb fed the PCR reads into MiXCR, producing one record per CDR3 protein. In the table there are roughly 14,000 distinct CDR3 sequences, 43% of which are singletons. Specified treatment: approximately 10-day PBMC culture with coronavirus spike peptide pools or control peptides (ViraFEST assay). The V gene's germline CDR1 is SGHDT and CDR2 YYEEEE. V lost 0 bases to trimming and J lost 2 bases, with 11 bases between them. CDR3 length equals 15 residues. Sample: CD4+ T cells from blood, cultured in vitro. The rearrangement joins TRBV5-6 to TRBJ2-5, with D perhaps TRBD1 (6 bases). The source is a human donor who had recovered from COVID-19. CDR3 sequence: CASSLAGRGQETQYF. For the CDR3, the DNA is TGTGCCAGCAGCTTGGCTGGAAGGGGGCAAGAGACCCAGTACTTC.